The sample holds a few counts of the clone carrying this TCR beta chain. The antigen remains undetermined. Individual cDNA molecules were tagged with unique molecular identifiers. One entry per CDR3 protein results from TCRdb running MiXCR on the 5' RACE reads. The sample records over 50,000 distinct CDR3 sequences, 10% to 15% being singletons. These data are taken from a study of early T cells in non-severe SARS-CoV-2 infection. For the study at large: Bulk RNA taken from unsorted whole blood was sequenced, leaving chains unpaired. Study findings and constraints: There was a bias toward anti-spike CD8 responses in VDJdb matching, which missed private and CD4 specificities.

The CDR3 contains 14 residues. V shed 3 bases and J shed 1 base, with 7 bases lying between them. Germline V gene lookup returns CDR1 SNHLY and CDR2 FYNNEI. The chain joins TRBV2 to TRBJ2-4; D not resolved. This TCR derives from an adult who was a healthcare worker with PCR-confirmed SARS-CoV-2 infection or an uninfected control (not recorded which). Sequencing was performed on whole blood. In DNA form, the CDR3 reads TGTGCCAGCAGTGACTTTGGGGCCAAAAACATTCAGTACTTC. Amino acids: CASSDFGAKNIQYF.